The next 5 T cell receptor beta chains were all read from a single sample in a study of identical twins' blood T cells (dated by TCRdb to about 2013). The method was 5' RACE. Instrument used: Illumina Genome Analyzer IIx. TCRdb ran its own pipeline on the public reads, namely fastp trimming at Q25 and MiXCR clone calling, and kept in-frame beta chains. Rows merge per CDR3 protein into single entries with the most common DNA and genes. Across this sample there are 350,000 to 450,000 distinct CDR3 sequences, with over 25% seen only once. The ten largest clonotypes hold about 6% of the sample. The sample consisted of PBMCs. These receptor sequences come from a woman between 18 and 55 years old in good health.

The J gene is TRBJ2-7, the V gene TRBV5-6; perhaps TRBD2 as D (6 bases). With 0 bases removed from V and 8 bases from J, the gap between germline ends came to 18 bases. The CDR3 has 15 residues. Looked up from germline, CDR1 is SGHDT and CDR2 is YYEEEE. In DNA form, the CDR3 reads TGTGCCAGCAGCTTGGAAAGAGGTCAGGGAGGTCAGCAGTACTTC. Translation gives CASSLERGQGGQQYF.

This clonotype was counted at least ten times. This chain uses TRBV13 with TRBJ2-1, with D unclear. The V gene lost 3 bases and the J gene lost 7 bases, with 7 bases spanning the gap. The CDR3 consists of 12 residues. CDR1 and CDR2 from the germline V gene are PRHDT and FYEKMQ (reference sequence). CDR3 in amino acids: CASSFTKNEQFF. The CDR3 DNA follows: TGTGCCAGCAGCTTCACAAAGAATGAGCAGTTCTTC.

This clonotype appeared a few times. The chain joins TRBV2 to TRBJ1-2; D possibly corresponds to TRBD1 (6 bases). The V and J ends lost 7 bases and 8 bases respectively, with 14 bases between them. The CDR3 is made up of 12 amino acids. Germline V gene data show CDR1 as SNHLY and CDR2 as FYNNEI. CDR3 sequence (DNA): TGTGCCAGCAAGGACAGCTTCGCGGGCTACACCTTC. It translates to CASKDSFAGYTF.

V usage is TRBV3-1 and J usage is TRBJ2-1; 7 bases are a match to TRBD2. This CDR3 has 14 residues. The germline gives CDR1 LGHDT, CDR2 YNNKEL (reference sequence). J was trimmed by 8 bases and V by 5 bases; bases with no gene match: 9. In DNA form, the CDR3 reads TGTGCCAGCAGCTCTAGCGGACTTGTGGATGAGCAGTTCTTC. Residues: CASSSSGLVDEQFF.

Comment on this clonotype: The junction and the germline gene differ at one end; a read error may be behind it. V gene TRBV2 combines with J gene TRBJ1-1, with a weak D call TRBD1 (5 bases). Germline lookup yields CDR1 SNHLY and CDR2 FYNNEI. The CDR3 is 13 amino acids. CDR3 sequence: CAGSTDTNTEAFF. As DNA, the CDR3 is TGTGCCGGCAGTACGGACACGAACACTGAAGCTTTCTTT.